Listed below are T cell receptor beta chains from one sample, sequenced in a study of blood T cell repertoires in COVID-19. The assay was immunoSEQ multiplex PCR, and TCRdb's table has in-frame clones only and misses some. The table lists some 80,000 clones, around 80% of them singletons. Sequences were obtained from peripheral blood. The receptors here all came from a woman of 80 years or more with active or convalescent COVID-19. Each CDR3 is given with its conserved first and last residue.

V	J	CDR3
TRBV4-3	TRBJ1-4	CASSQDPESTNEKLFF
TRBV15	TRBJ2-1	CATSRSSILAGGDNEQFF
TRBV3-1/TRBV3-2	TRBJ1-1	CASSQPGTLNTEAFF
TRBV9	TRBJ1-1	CASSVGSGPRNTEAFF
TRBV4-3	TRBJ2-2	CASSQGLARNTGELFF
TRBV11-3	TRBJ2-5	CASSLEKGQETQYF
TRBV7-2	TRBJ2-7	CASSLGWGSGSDEQYF
TRBV27	TRBJ1-2	CASSFLDRINYGYTF
TRBV9	TRBJ2-5	CASSLHPGQETQETQYF
TRBV27	TRBJ2-3	CASSLGRTHTDTQYF
TRBV6-1	TRBJ1-4	CASSEAGTATEKLFF
TRBV6-5	TRBJ2-1	CASSLGGAFNEQFF
TRBV7-6	TRBJ2-1	CASSLRSSGGYYNEQFF
TRBV6-5	TRBJ1-4	CAGERDRGGKLFF
TRBV27	TRBJ1-3	CASRSGTGPGNTIYF
TRBV19	TRBJ1-3	CASSPRVSGNTIYF
TRBV7-2	TRBJ2-1	CASSLAFGGNEQFF
TRBV28	TRBJ1-1	CASSNIPTKLNTEAFF
TRBV20-1	TRBJ2-5	CSASRPSGGAVETQYF
TRBV7-3	TRBJ2-5	CASSLSPTRGQETQYF
TRBV5-6	TRBJ2-2	CASSSRTGGGTGELFF
TRBV28	TRBJ1-1	CASSTGSLITEAFF
TRBV5-1	TRBJ1-2	CASSWTGDYGYTF
TRBV3-1/TRBV3-2	TRBJ1-1	CASSQARGRAEAFF
TRBV7-2	TRBJ2-1	CASSLSEGHYNEQFF
TRBV7-9	TRBJ2-2	CASSPRSGVGELFF
TRBV5-1	TRBJ2-7	CASSMDRFYEQYF
TRBV19	TRBJ1-1	CASNRGLVVTEAFF
TRBV6-1	TRBJ2-2	CASSGQGQGNTGELFF
TRBV19	TRBJ2-2	CASSIGWQGAVTGELFF
TRBV19	TRBJ2-3	CASPAAGETDTQYF
TRBV6-1	TRBJ1-5	CASSEGPLGSQPQHF